These T cell receptor beta chains were read from a single sample in a study of shared clonotypes between healthy human individuals. Sequenced by immunoSEQ multiplex PCR; TCRdb stores in-frame clones only, minus some. The data hold roughly 650,000 clones, with roughly 97% observed a single time. The sample taken for sequencing was naive CD4+ T cells sorted from blood. The receptors here all came from a woman younger than 45 in good health. CDR3s include the opening cysteine and the closing phenylalanine or tryptophan. A D gene is named only where the DNA matches it firmly. The size entry is marked missing in some rows and otherwise reads once, few, many or a size class.

V gene	D gene	clone size	J gene	CDR3 protein	CDR3 DNA
TRBV7-9	.	.	TRBJ2-7	CASSFGEVGYYEQYF	TGTGCCAGCAGCTTTGGGGAAGTCGGATACTACGAGCAGTACTTC
TRBV5-1	TRBD2	.	TRBJ2-5	CASSPGTAGREETQYF	TGCGCCAGCAGCCCGGGGACGGCGGGGAGGGAGGAGACCCAGTACTTC
TRBV7-8	.	.	TRBJ2-2	CASTQRTGTGELFF	TGTGCCAGCACCCAGCGTACGGGTACCGGGGAGCTGTTTTTT
TRBV2	.	.	TRBJ2-3	CASSRVSHTQYF	TGTGCCAGCAGTCGAGTGTCACATACGCAGTATTTT
TRBV27	TRBD2	once	TRBJ2-1	CASSFVAGGAGLWEQFF	TGTGCCAGCAGTTTTGTAGCGGGAGGGGCGGGGCTGTGGGAGCAGTTCTTC
TRBV18	.	.	TRBJ2-1	CASSPQQERTYNEQFF	TGTGCCAGCTCGCCTCAACAGGAGAGGACCTACAATGAGCAGTTCTTC
TRBV18	.	.	TRBJ1-6	CASSPEAGTNSPLHF	TGTGCCAGCTCACCAGAGGCCGGGACGAATTCACCCCTCCACTTT
TRBV11-2	.	.	TRBJ2-1	CASSTLPRAGGYNEQFF	TGTGCCAGCAGCACCCTACCCCGGGCAGGGGGGTACAATGAGCAGTTCTTC
TRBV2	.	.	TRBJ2-1	CASSEGSGRDEFF	TGTGCCAGCAGTGAGGGTAGCGGCCGGGATGAGTTCTTC
TRBV5-1	TRBD1	.	TRBJ2-7	CASRKETGVVSSYEQYF	TGCGCCAGCAGAAAAGAGACAGGGGTCGTCAGCTCCTACGAGCAGTACTTC
TRBV6-1	.	.	TRBJ2-7	CASSALRRGEEQYF	TGTGCCAGCAGCGCTCTCAGGCGAGGGGAAGAGCAGTACTTC
TRBV19	.	.	TRBJ2-2	CASRRGISTGELFF	TGTGCCAGTAGAAGGGGCATCAGCACCGGGGAGCTGTTTTTT
TRBV28	TRBD1	.	TRBJ2-7	CASSPGQGANEQYF	TGTGCCAGCAGTCCGGGACAGGGGGCCAACGAGCAGTACTTC
TRBV6-6	TRBD1	.	TRBJ2-7	CASKQGVFSEQYF	TGTGCCAGCAAACAGGGGGTATTCTCCGAGCAGTACTTC
TRBV27	.	.	TRBJ2-7	CASSRGLGQTYEQYF	TGTGCCAGCAGTCGGGGGCTAGGGCAAACCTACGAGCAGTACTTC
TRBV5-1	TRBD2	.	TRBJ2-3	CASSLGDYGGDTQYF	TGCGCCAGCAGCTTGGGGGACTATGGAGGAGATACGCAGTATTTT
TRBV2	.	.	TRBJ1-2	CASSRQTLNLYGYTF	TGTGCCAGCAGTAGGCAAACCTTAAACCTCTATGGCTACACCTTC
TRBV5-1	.	.	TRBJ2-7	CASSLTGYEQYF	TGCGCCAGCAGCTTGACGGGCTACGAGCAGTACTTC
TRBV7-2	.	.	TRBJ2-5	CASSLALTGIQETQYF	TGTGCCAGCAGCTTAGCCCTAACAGGGATCCAAGAGACCCAGTACTTC
TRBV7-9	.	.	TRBJ2-2	CASSDSRVGGADTGELFF	TGTGCCAGCAGCGATTCCCGGGTCGGGGGCGCGGACACCGGGGAGCTGTTTTTT
TRBV5-6	.	.	TRBJ1-6	CASSSPGDSMGNSPLHF	TGTGCCAGCAGTTCCCCCGGTGATTCTATGGGGAATTCACCCCTCCACTTT
TRBV10-2	.	.	TRBJ2-6	CASTQGSGANVLTF	TGCGCCAGCACCCAGGGGTCCGGGGCCAACGTCCTGACTTTC
TRBV30	.	once	TRBJ1-5	CAWSGGVNQPQHF	TGTGCCTGGAGTGGGGGGGTCAATCAGCCCCAGCATTTT
TRBV19	.	.	TRBJ2-2	CASTHTGTLFVPGELFF	TGTGCCAGTACTCATACCGGGACACTGTTTGTTCCCGGGGAGCTGTTTTTT
TRBV7-9	.	.	TRBJ2-5	CASSLNFGTSQETQYF	TGTGCCAGCAGCTTAAACTTCGGGACATCTCAAGAGACCCAGTACTTC
TRBV28	.	.	TRBJ2-7	CASSQGIPQYF	TGTGCCAGCAGCCAAGGGATCCCGCAGTACTTC
TRBV9	TRBD2	few	TRBJ2-7	CASSKTSGDYEQYF	TGTGCCAGCAGCAAAACTAGCGGAGACTACGAGCAGTACTTC
TRBV29-1	.	.	TRBJ1-1	CSVEDATVEAFF	TGCAGCGTTGAAGATGCGACAGTTGAAGCTTTCTTT
TRBV2	.	.	TRBJ1-2	CASSDSPVRGYTF	TGTGCCAGCAGTGATTCCCCCGTTAGGGGCTACACCTTC
TRBV6-5	.	.	TRBJ2-4	CARKRKAKNIQYF	TGTGCCAGGAAAAGAAAAGCCAAAAACATTCAGTACTTC
TRBV19	TRBD2	once	TRBJ2-1	CASSINSGRGQFF	TGTGCCAGTAGTATCAATAGCGGGAGAGGGCAGTTCTTC